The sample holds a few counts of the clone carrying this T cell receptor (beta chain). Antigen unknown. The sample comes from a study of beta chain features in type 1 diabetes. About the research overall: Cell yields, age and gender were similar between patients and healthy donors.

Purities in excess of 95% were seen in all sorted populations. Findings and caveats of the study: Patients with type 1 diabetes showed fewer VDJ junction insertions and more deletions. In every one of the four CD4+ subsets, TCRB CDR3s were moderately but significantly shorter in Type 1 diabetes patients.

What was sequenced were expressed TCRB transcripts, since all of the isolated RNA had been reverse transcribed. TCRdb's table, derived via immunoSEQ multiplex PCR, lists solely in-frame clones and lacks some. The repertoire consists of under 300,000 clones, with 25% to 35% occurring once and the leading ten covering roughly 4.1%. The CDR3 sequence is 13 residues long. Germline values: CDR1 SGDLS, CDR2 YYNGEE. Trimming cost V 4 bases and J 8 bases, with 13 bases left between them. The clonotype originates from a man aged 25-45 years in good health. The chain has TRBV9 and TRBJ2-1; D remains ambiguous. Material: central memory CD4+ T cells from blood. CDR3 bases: TGTGCCAGCAGCCTTTCCGCGTCCCATGAGCAGTTCTTC. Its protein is CASSLSASHEQFF.